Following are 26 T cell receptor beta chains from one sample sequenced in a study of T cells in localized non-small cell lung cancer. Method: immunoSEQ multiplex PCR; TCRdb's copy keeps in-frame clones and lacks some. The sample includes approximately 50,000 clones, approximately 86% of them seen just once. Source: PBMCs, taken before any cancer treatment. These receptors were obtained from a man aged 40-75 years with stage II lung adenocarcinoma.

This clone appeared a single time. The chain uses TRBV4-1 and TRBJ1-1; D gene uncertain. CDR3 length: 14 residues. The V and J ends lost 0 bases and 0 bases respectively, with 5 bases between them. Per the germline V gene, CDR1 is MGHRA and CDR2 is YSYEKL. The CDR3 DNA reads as TGCGCCAGCAGCCAAGAACGCGTGAACACTGAAGCTTTCTTT. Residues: CASSQERVNTEAFF.

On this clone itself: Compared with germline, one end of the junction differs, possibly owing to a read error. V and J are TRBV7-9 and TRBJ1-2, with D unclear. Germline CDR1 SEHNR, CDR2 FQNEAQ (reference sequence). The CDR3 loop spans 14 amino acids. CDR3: CASSRLGQAIDPLF. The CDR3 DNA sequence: TGTGCCAGCAGCCGCCTCGGGCAGGCGATTGATCCGCTCTTC.

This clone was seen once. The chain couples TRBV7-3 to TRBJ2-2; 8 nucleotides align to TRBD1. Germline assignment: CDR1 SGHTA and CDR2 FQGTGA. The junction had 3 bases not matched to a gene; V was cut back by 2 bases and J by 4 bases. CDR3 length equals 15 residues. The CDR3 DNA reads TGTGCCAGCAGCTTAGCCGGGACAGGCACCGGGGAGCTGTTTTTT. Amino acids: CASSLAGTGTGELFF.

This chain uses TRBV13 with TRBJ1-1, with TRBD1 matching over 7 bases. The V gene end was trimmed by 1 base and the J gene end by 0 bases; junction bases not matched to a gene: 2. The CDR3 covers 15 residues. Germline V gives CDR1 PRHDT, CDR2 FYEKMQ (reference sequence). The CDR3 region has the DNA TGTGCCAGCAGCTTAGTGGGACAGATGAACACTGAAGCTTTCTTT. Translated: CASSLVGQMNTEAFF.

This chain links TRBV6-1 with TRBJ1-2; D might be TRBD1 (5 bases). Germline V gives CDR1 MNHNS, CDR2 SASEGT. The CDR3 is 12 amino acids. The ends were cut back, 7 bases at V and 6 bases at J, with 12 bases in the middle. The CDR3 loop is CASKQGVDGYTF. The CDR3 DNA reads TGTGCCAGCAAGCAGGGAGTAGATGGCTACACCTTC.

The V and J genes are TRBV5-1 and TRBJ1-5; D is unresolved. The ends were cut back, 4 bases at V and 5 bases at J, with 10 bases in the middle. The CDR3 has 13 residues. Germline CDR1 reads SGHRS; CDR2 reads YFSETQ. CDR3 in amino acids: CASSLYIDQPQHF. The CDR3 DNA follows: TGCGCCAGCAGCCTCTACATTGATCAGCCCCAGCATTTT.

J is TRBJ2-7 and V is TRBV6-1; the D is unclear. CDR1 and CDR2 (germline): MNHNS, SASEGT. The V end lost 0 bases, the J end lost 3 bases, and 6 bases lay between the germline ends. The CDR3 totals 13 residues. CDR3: CASSEANSYEQYV. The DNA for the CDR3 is TGTGCCAGCAGTGAAGCCAACAGCTACGAGCAGTACGTC.

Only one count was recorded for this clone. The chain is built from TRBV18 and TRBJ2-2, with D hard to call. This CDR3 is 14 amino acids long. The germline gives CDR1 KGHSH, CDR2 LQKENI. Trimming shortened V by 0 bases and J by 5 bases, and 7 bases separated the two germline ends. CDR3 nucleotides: TGTGCCAGCTCACCACCATCCGAAACCGGGGAGCTGTTTTTT. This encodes CASSPPSETGELFF.

This CDR3 reads CASSDNPNTGELFF. The CDR3 DNA sequence: TGTGCCAGCAGTGATAACCCGAACACCGGGGAGCTGTTTTTT. The chain couples TRBV6-1 to TRBJ2-2; D uncertain. Germline CDR1 and CDR2: MNHNS and SASEGT. The CDR3 covers 14 residues. The germline V and J ends were trimmed by 3 bases and 0 bases, with 5 bases remaining between them.

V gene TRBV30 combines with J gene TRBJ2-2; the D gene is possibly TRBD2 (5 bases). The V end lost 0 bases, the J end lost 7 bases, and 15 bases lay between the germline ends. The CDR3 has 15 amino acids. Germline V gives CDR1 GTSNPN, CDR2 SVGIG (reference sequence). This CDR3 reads CAWSVRRTFVGELFF. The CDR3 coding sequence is TGTGCCTGGAGTGTACGAAGGACTTTCGTCGGGGAGCTGTTTTTT.

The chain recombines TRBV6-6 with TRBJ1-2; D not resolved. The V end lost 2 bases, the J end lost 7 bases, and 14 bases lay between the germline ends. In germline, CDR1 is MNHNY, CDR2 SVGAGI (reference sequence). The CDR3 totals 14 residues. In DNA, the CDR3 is TGTGCCAGCAGTTACGGGATACACAGTCGTGGCTACACCTTC. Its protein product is CASSYGIHSRGYTF.

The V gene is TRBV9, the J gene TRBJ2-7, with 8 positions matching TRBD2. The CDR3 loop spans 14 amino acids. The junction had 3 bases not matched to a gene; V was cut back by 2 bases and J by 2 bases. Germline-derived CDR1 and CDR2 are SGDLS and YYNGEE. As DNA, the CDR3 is TGTGCCAGCAGCGTGACTAGCGAGGCCTACGAGCAGTACTTC. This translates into CASSVTSEAYEQYF.

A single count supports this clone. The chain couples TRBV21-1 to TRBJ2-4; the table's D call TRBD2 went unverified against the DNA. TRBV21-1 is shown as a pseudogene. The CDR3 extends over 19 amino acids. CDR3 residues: CASSNGSGGIYCVRDIQYF. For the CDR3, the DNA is TGTGCCAGCAGCAACGGTAGCGGGGGGATATATTGCGTTAGGGACATTCAGTACTTC.

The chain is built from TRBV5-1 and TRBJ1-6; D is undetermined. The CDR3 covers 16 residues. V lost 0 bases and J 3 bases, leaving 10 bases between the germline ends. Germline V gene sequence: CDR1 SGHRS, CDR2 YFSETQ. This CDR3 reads CASSLDGNVYNSPLHF. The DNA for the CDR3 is TGCGCCAGCAGCTTGGATGGCAACGTCTATAATTCACCCCTCCACTTT.

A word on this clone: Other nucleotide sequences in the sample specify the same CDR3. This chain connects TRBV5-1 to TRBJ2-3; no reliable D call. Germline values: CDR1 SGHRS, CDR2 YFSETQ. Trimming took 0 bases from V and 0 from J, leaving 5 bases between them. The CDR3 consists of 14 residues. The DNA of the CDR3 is TGCGCCAGCAGCTTGGGCCACAGCACAGATACGCAGTATTTT. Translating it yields CASSLGHSTDTQYF.

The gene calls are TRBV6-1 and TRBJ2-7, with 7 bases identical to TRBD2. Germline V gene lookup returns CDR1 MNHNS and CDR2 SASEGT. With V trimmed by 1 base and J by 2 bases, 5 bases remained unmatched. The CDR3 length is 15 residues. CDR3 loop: CASSEGASGAYEQYF. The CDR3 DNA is TGTGCCAGCAGTGAAGGGGCTAGCGGTGCCTACGAGCAGTACTTC.

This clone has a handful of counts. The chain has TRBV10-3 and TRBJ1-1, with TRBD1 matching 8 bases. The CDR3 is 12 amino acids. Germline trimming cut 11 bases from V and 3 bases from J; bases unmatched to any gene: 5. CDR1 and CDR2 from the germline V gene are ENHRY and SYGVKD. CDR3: CAAGQAHTEAFF. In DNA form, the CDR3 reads TGTGCCGCGGGACAGGCGCACACTGAAGCTTTCTTT.

CDR3 bases: TGTGCCAGCAGTAGAGGGACAGGGGGCCTTCAGCCCCAGCATTTT. Protein sequence: CASSRGTGGLQPQHF. The chain employs TRBV6-5 and TRBJ1-5, with 12 bases fitting TRBD1. Germline values: CDR1 MNHEY, CDR2 SVGAGI. V was clipped by 5 bases and J by 6 bases; unmatched bases: 5. CDR3 size: 15 residues.

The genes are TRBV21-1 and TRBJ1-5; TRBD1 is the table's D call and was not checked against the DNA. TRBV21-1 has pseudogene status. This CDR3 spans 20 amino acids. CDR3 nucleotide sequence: TGTGCCAGCAGCCTCCGTTGGAACAGGGCCCCTAAGTTAAGCAATCAGCCCCAGCATTTT. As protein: CASSLRWNRAPKLSNQPQHF.

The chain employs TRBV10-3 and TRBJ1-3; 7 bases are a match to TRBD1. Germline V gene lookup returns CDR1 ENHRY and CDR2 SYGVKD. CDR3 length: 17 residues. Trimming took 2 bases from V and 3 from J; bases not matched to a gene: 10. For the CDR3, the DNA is TGTGCCATCAGTGAGACCCGACAGGGATCTCGTGGAAACACCATATATTTT. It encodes CAISETRQGSRGNTIYF.

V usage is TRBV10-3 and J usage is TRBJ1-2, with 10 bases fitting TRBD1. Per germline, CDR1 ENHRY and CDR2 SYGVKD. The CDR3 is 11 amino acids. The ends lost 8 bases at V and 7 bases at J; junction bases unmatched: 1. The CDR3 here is CAIRDRGGYTF. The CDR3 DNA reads TGTGCCATCCGGGACAGGGGTGGCTACACCTTC.

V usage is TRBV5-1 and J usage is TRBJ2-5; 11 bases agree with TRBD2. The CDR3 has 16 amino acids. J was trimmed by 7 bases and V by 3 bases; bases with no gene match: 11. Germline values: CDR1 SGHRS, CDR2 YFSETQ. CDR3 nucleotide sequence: TGCGCCAGCAGCTATACTAGCGGGGGCCTGGGGGCGACCCAGTACTTC. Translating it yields CASSYTSGGLGATQYF.

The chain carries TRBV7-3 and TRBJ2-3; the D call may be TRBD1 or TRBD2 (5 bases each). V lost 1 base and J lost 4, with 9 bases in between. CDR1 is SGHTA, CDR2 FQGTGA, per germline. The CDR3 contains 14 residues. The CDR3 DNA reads TGTGCCAGCAGCTTAATAGGGGACGCAGATACGCAGTATTTT. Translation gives CASSLIGDADTQYF.

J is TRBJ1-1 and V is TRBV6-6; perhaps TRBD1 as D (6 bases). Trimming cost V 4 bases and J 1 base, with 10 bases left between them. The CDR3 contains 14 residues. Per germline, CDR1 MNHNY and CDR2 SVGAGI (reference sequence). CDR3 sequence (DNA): TGTGCCAGCAGTTCTCAGACAGGGAACACTGAAGCTTTCTTT. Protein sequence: CASSSQTGNTEAFF.

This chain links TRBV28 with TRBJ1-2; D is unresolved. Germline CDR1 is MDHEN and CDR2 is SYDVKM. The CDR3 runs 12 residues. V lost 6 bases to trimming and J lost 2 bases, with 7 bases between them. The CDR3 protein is CASRPLNYGYTF. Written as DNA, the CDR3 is TGTGCCAGCAGACCTTTAAACTATGGCTACACCTTC.

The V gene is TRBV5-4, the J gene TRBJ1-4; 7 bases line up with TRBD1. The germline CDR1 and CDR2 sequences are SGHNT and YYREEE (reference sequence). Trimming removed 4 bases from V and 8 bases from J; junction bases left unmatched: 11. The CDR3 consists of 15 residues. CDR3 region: CASSAPGPGGEKLFF. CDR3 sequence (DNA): TGTGCCAGCAGCGCACCGGGACCAGGGGGGGAAAAACTGTTTTTT.